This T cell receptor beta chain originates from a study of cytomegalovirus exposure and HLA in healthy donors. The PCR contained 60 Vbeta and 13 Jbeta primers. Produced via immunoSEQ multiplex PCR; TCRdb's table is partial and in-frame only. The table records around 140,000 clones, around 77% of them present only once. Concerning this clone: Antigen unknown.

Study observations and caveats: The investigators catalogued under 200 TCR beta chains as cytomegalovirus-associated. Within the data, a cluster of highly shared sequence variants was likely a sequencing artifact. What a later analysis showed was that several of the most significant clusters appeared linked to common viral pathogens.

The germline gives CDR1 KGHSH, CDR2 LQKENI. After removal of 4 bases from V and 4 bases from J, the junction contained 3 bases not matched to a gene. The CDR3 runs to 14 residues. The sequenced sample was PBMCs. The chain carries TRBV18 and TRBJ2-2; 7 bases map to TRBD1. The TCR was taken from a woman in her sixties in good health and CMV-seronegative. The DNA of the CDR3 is TGTGCCAGCTCACTTCGACAGGGCACCGGGGAGCTGTTTTTT. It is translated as CASSLRQGTGELFF.